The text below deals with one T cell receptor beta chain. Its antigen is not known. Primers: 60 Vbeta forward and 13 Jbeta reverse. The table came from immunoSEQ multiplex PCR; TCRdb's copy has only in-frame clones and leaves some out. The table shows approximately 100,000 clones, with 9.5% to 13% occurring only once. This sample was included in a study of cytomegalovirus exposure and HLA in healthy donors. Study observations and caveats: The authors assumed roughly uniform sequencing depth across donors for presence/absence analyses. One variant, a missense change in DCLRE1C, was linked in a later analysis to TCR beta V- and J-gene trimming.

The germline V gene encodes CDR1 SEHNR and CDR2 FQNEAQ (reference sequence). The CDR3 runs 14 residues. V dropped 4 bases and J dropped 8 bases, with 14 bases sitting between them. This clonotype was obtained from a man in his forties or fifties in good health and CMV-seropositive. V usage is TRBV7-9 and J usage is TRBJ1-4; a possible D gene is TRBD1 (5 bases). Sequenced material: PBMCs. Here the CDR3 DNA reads TGTGCCAGCAGCTCGGACGGGTCAGGGGAAAAACTGTTTTTT. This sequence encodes CASSSDGSGEKLFF. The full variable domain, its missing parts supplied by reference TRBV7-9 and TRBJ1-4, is DTGVSQNPRHKITKRGQNVTFRCDPISEHNRLYWYRQTLGQGPEFLTYFQNEAQLEKSRLLSDRFSAERPKGSFSTLEIQRTEQGDSAMYLCASSSDGSGEKLFFGSGTQLSVL.